This T cell receptor (beta chain) came from a study of blood T cells in healthy people across ages. For the second PCR, which ran for 7 to 11 cycles, a sample-barcoded 5' primer and a J-beta primer mix were used. Each CDR3 protein is one row after TCRdb ran MiXCR on the 5' RACE reads. The sample yields about 730,000 distinct CDR3 sequences, more than 40% seen once. The V and J ends lost 4 bases and 2 bases respectively, with 22 bases between them. This CDR3 is 18 amino acids long. Turning to this clonotype: The antigen is unknown.

General study findings and limits: Leaving the PBMCs unsorted stopped any conclusive comparison of naive versus antigen-experienced cells. A greater number of naive CD4+ cells and higher diversity distinguished long-lived donors from aged donors.

Sample: blood. V gene TRBV12-3 or TRBV12-4 combines with J gene TRBJ2-3, with D perhaps matching TRBD1 (5 bases). The TCR sequence derives from an older woman in good health. The CDR3 DNA reads TGTGCCAGCAGTTCCAAGTTCGAGACAGCCTCCCTCACAGATACGCAGTATTTT. It codes for CASSSKFETASLTDTQYF.